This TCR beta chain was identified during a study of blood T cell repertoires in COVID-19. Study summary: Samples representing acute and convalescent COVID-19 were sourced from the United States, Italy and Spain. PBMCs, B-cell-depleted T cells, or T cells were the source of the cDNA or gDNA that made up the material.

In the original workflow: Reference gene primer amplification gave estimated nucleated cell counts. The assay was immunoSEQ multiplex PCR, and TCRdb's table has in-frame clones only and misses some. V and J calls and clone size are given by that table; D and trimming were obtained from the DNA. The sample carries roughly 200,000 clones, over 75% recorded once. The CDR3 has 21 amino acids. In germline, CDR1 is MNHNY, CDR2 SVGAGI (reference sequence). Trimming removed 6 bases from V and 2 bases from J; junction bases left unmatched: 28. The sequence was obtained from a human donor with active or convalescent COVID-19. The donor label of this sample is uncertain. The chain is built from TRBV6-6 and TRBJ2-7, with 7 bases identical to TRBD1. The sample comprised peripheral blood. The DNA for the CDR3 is TGTGCCAGCAGCAGCCGGGCAGGGGGATACTTGGGCGGCCGCGAACCCTACGAGCAGTACTTC. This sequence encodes CASSSRAGGYLGGREPYEQYF.